This T cell receptor (beta chain) was retrieved from a study of blood T cells in healthy people across ages. The study's findings and limits: Per million T cells, the diversity of TCR beta decreased roughly linearly as age advanced.

A J-beta primer mix and a sample-barcoded 5' primer were used in a second PCR of roughly 6 to 12 cycles. Samples each returned at least 2.5 million CDR3-containing paired-end reads. From the 5' RACE reads, TCRdb called clonotypes with MiXCR, one entry per CDR3 protein. The top ten hold about 19% of the sample, which has approximately 1,100,000 distinct CDR3 sequences, more than 35% seen once. On this clonotype: Its specificity is unknown.

Sample donors were healthy Caucasian individuals that came from Russia, aged roughly 6 to 100. The CDR3 is 17 residues long. CDR1 MGHRA and CDR2 YSYEKL come from the germline V gene. V lost 1 base and J 4 bases, leaving 17 bases between the germline ends. This chain links TRBV4-1 with TRBJ2-1, with TRBD1 as a possible D gene (5 bases). The sequencing sample was made of blood. The TCR was taken from a woman in her fifties or sixties in good health. This CDR3 is CASSQGPKGSLYNEQFF. The CDR3 DNA sequence: TGCGCCAGCAGCCAAGGGCCAAAGGGGTCCCTATACAATGAGCAGTTCTTC.